This T cell receptor (beta chain) was captured in a study of neurological immune-mediated disorders. Study context: Secondary progressive cases numbered 3 among the approximately 34 multiple sclerosis patients, while the other 31 were relapsing-remitting.

This CDR3 contains 14 residues. Unmatched junction bases numbered 10, after V lost 4 bases and J lost 9 bases. Germline assignment: CDR1 SGHDT and CDR2 YYEEEE. The cDNA was synthesized by 5'RACE incorporating 10-nucleotide random UMIs. MiXCR was run by TCRdb on the 5' RACE reads, yielding one entry per CDR3 protein. Altogether tens of thousands of distinct CDR3 sequences are present, around 4% being singletons, with the ten largest covering roughly 1.5%. The sequenced material came from PBMCs. This clonotype was sampled from a young man with multiple sclerosis. The chain links TRBV5-6 to TRBJ1-2; 9 bases match TRBD1. CDR3 sequence: CASSLPGTGISYTF. The CDR3, as DNA: TGTGCCAGCAGCCTCCCCGGGACAGGGATCAGCTACACCTTC. The variable domain in full, completed from reference TRBV5-6 and TRBJ1-2, reads DAGVTQSPTHLIKTRGQQVTLRCSPKSGHDTVSWYQQALGQGPQFIFQYYEEEERQRGNFPDRFSGHQFPNYSSELNVNALLLGDSALYLCASSLPGTGISYTFGSGTRLTVV.